Listed below are T cell receptor beta chains from one sample, sequenced in a study of T cell clones after liver transplantation. Only in-frame clones appear in the TCRdb table, and some are missing; sequencing was by immunoSEQ multiplex PCR. The sample shows just over 80,000 clones, about 84% of them seen only once. The specimen was CD4+ T cells from blood, collected just over 45 months after liver transplant. All receptors derive from a human patient who received a liver transplant. Part of the T cell pool may stem from the graft donor. The CDR3 runs from the conserved cysteine through the conserved F or W. The D gene is left open where the match is weak. Some rows mark clone size as missing; the rest say once, few, many or name a class of expanded clone.

j_call | clone_size | d_call | v_call | cdr3_nt | cdr3_aa
TRBJ1-5 | NA | TRBD1 | TRBV15 | TGTGCCACCAGCAGAGGGGACAGTCGAAATCAGCCCCAGCATTTT | CATSRGDSRNQPQHF
TRBJ2-2 | few | NA | TRBV7-9 | TGTGCCAGCAGCTTACGGTTCACCGGGGAGCTGTTTTTT | CASSLRFTGELFF
TRBJ2-1 | NA | NA | TRBV5-1 | TGCGCCAGCAGCTTGGGGGTCAGGGCCTCTGGCAATGAGCAGTTCTTC | CASSLGVRASGNEQFF
TRBJ2-5 | NA | NA | TRBV19 | TGTGCCAGTAGTATAGGGGGGACTCTCCAAGAGACCCAGTACTTC | CASSIGGTLQETQYF
TRBJ2-3 | NA | NA | TRBV27 | TGTGCCAGCAGTTCAATGGGGCCTCTAGCGAAACTGGGGGATACGCAGTATTTT | CASSSMGPLAKLGDTQYF
TRBJ2-1 | NA | NA | TRBV28 | TGTGCCAGCAGTGGATACAATGAGCAGTTCTTC | CASSGYNEQFF
TRBJ2-7 | NA | NA | TRBV28 | TGTGCCAGCAGCATTACCCAGGGGATGGGAGAGCAGTACTTC | CASSITQGMGEQYF
TRBJ1-5 | NA | TRBD1 | TRBV18 | TGTGCCAGCTCCCTCGGACAGGGCCCTCAGCCCCAGCATTTT | CASSLGQGPQPQHF
TRBJ2-6 | NA | TRBD1 | TRBV7-3 | TGTGCCAGCAGCCCAGGGACAGGGGTCCCTGGGGCCAACGTCCTGACTTTC | CASSPGTGVPGANVLTF
TRBJ2-1 | NA | TRBD2 | TRBV5-1 | TGCGCCAGCAGCTTCGGGACTAGCGGAAATGAGCAGTTCTTC | CASSFGTSGNEQFF
TRBJ2-5 | NA | TRBD1 | TRBV10-1 | TGCGCCAGCAGTAAGGGACAGGGGATCCAAGAGACCCAGTACTTC | CASSKGQGIQETQYF
TRBJ2-7 | NA | TRBD1 | TRBV10-3 | TGTGCCATCAGTCCTGGGACAGGGAAAATATACGAGCAGTACTTC | CAISPGTGKIYEQYF
TRBJ2-5 | NA | NA | TRBV7-3 | TGTGCCAGCAGCGTATCTTACCAAGAGACCCAGTACTTC | CASSVSYQETQYF
TRBJ2-5 | NA | NA | TRBV10-3 | TGTGCCATCAGTGATACTCTGACCGCACAGCTTTCACAAGAGACCCAGTACTTC | CAISDTLTAQLSQETQYF
TRBJ1-2 | NA | NA | TRBV18 | TGTGCCAGCTCACGCGAGGTTGGGCCCTATGGCTACACCTTC | CASSREVGPYGYTF
TRBJ1-5 | NA | TRBD1 | TRBV5-1 | TGCGCCAGCAGCCCGACAGGGGGAAGCAATCAGCCCCAGCATTTT | CASSPTGGSNQPQHF
TRBJ1-1 | NA | NA | TRBV2 | TGTGCCAGCACCGAACAGGCCATGAACACTGAAGCTTTCTTT | CASTEQAMNTEAFF
TRBJ2-3 | NA | TRBD2 | TRBV4-3 | TGCGCCAGCAGCCAAGCGACCCCTAGCGGGGGTTTCACAGATACGCAGTATTTT | CASSQATPSGGFTDTQYF
TRBJ1-1 | NA | NA | TRBV28 | TGTGCCAGCAGTTTAACGACCCGAGTTGAAGCTTTCTTT | CASSLTTRVEAFF
TRBJ2-5 | NA | TRBD1 | TRBV5-6 | TGTGCCAGCAGCCGCAGGCGGACAGGGGAGGAGACCCAGTACTTC | CASSRRRTGEETQYF
TRBJ2-7 | NA | TRBD1 | TRBV7-6 | TGTGCCAGCAGCTTAGAAGCTGCGACAGGGTACGAGCAGTACTTC | CASSLEAATGYEQYF
TRBJ1-4 | NA | NA | TRBV7-7 | TGTGCTAGCAGCCCCGATGGCCTGGGGGGAAAACTGTTTTTT | CASSPDGLGGKLFF
TRBJ2-7 | NA | TRBD2 | TRBV19 | TGTGCCAGTAGTTCTCGACTAGCGGTCGAGCAGTACTTC | CASSSRLAVEQYF
TRBJ1-2 | NA | NA | TRBV4-1 | TGCGCCAGCAGCCAAGAAGCCCCCAGCCCTAACTATGGCTACACCTTC | CASSQEAPSPNYGYTF
TRBJ1-4 | NA | NA | TRBV7-2 | TGTGCCAGCAGCTCCGGGCAGGGGTGGGCTGAAAAACTGTTTTTT | CASSSGQGWAEKLFF
TRBJ2-3 | few | NA | TRBV5-1 | TGCGCCAGCACCCAGGACAGTACTAGCACAGATACGCAGTATTTT | CASTQDSTSTDTQYF
TRBJ2-7 | NA | TRBD2 | TRBV28 | TGTGCCAGCAGACTATGGGGCGGGAGCTCCTACGAGCAGTACTTC | CASRLWGGSSYEQYF
TRBJ2-3 | NA | NA | TRBV15 | TGTGCCACCAGCCTCACAGATACGCAGTATTTT | CATSLTDTQYF
TRBJ2-1 | NA | TRBD2 | TRBV5-4 | TGTGCCAGCAGCTTGGAGCGGGACTTTGGGGAGGAGCAGTTCTTC | CASSLERDFGEEQFF
TRBJ2-1 | NA | NA | TRBV4-1 | TGCGCCAGCAGTAACACAAGATACCTAGTTACAGGGTTGGGGCCCAATGAGCAGTTCTTC | CASSNTRYLVTGLGPNEQFF
TRBJ1-1 | NA | NA | TRBV5-6 | TGTGCCAGCAGTGAATCGAGAAGATGGGGCTCTGAAGCTTTCTTT | CASSESRRWGSEAFF
TRBJ1-1 | few | TRBD1 | TRBV5-4 | TGTGCCAGCAGCTTGGGGGCAGGGGGCCTCACTGAAGCTTTCTTT | CASSLGAGGLTEAFF
TRBJ2-1 | NA | TRBD2 | TRBV15 | TGTGCCACCAGCAGAGATGGCGGGAGCTCCTACAATGAGCAGTTCTTC | CATSRDGGSSYNEQFF
TRBJ2-2 | NA | TRBD2 | TRBV4-3 | TGCGCCAGCAGCCAAGATAGCCTCGGGACTAGCGGGAGTACCGGGGAGCTGTTTTTT | CASSQDSLGTSGSTGELFF
TRBJ2-7 | once | NA | TRBV6-6 | TGTGCCAGCAGCCGGGACTGGCGGAACGAGCAGTACTTC | CASSRDWRNEQYF
TRBJ2-1 | NA | NA | TRBV5-1 | TGCGCCAGCAGCCTCCAACGGACAGACAATGAGCAGTTCTTC | CASSLQRTDNEQFF